This T cell receptor (beta chain) was found in a study of early T cells in non-severe SARS-CoV-2 infection. As for the study in general: From unsorted whole blood, bulk RNA was sequenced, and the chains remained unpaired. The study, taken as a whole, reports: Clonotype matching in VDJdb favored anti-spike CD8 responses and did not capture private and CD4 specificities.

This clonotype has a single count. Antigen unknown. This CDR3 spans 15 amino acids. The trim removed 6 bases at V and 5 bases at J, leaving 9 bases unmatched. Germline CDR1 SGHRS, CDR2 YFSETQ. cDNA molecules, individually, were tagged with unique molecular identifiers. TCRdb re-analysed the 5' RACE reads in MiXCR, keeping a single row per CDR3 protein. Here the sample spans roughly 120,000 distinct CDR3 sequences, about 15% being singletons. This receptor was taken from an adult who was a healthcare worker with PCR-confirmed SARS-CoV-2 infection or an uninfected control (not recorded which). The chain links TRBV5-1 to TRBJ2-3; 10 bases match TRBD2. The sample was whole blood. CDR3 region: CASTGASGGIDTQYF. For the CDR3, the DNA is TGCGCCAGCACTGGGGCTAGCGGGGGAATAGATACGCAGTATTTT.